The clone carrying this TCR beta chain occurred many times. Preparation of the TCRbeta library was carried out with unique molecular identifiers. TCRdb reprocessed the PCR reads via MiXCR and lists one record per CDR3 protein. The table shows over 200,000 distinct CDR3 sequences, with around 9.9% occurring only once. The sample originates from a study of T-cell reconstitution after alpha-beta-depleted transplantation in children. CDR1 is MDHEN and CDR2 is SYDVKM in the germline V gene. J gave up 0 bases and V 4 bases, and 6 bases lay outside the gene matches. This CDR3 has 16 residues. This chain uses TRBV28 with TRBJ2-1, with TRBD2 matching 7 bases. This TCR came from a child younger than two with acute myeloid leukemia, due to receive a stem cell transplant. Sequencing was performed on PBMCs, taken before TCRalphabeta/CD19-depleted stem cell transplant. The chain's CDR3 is CASSSAGVYSYNEQFF. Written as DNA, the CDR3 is TGTGCCAGCAGTTCGGCGGGAGTCTACTCCTACAATGAGCAGTTCTTC.